This T cell receptor (beta chain) emerged from a study of blood T cells in healthy people across ages. The CDR3 runs to 14 residues. Losses at the gene ends were 1 base for V and 2 bases for J; bases not matched to a gene: 2. Germline CDR1 is SGHRS and CDR2 is YFSETQ. Combining a sample-barcoded 5' primer with a J-beta primer mix, a second PCR ran for about 6 to 12 cycles. TCRdb called the 5' RACE reads again in MiXCR, with one record for every CDR3 protein. Of some 880,000 distinct CDR3 sequences detected, 35% to 40% appear once; the ten largest clones hold around 13%. This clonotype was counted only a few times.

The sequence derives from a young man in good health. The sample comprised blood. The chain uses TRBV5-1 and TRBJ2-5; 7 nucleotides match TRBD2. CDR3 loop: CASSLWEGQETQYF. The DNA of the CDR3 is TGCGCCAGCAGCTTGTGGGAGGGTCAAGAGACCCAGTACTTC. The entire variable domain, with the rest obtained from reference TRBV5-1 and TRBJ2-5, is as follows: KAGVTQTPRYLIKTRGQQVTLSCSPISGHRSVSWYQQTPGQGLQFLFEYFSETQRNKGNFPGRFSGRQFSNSRSEMNVSTLELGDSALYLCASSLWEGQETQYFGPGTRLLVL.